This T cell receptor beta chain was obtained from a study of blood T cells in healthy people across ages. Points from the study as a whole: Versus aged donors, long-lived donors had higher diversity and more naive CD4+ cells.

The germline gives CDR1 MDHEN, CDR2 SYDVKM. This CDR3 region has 17 residues. The V gene end was trimmed by 7 bases and the J gene end by 0 bases; junction bases not matched to a gene: 7. The study recruited healthy Caucasian donors from Russia who were aged about 6 to 90. Investigators took about 9.4 milliliters of peripheral blood from every donor. The use of a sample-barcoded 5' primer and a J-beta primer mix characterized a second PCR of about 7 to 12 cycles. A single record per CDR3 protein comes from TCRdb applying MiXCR to the 5' RACE reads. The sample records over 1,500,000 distinct CDR3 sequences, about 39% being singletons. Note on this clonotype: Its matching antigen is unknown.

The source material was blood. The chain is built from TRBV28 and TRBJ2-1; 12 positions agree with TRBD2. This sequence was found in a human donor in good health. Here the CDR3 reads CASKRTSGDPSYNEQFF. In nucleotides, the CDR3 is TGTGCCAGCAAAAGGACTAGCGGGGACCCCTCCTACAATGAGCAGTTCTTC. Based on the CDR3 plus reference TRBV28 and TRBJ2-1, the full variable domain is DVKVTQSSRYLVKRTGEKVFLECVQDMDHENMFWYRQDPGLGLRLIYFSYDVKMKEKGDIPEGYSVSREKKERFSLILESASTNQTSMYLCASKRTSGDPSYNEQFFGPGTRLTVL.